This TCR beta chain was captured by sequencing in a study of cytomegalovirus exposure and HLA in healthy donors. Study-level results: Rare TCR sequences predominated, though certain public TCRs were found in many donors. Equally common other TCR beta chains were less clonally expanded than HLA-associated ones, a later analysis found. Within an earlier analysis, most TCR beta V segments proved productive either about 90% or about 30% of the time.

The PCR used 60 Vbeta and 13 Jbeta primers. Original analysis: In a later analysis, 80 million to 100 million unique TCR beta chains included roughly 11 million shared by two or more donors. The data were produced by immunoSEQ multiplex PCR, yet TCRdb's version contains in-frame clones alone and is incomplete. V, J and clone size derive from that table, while D and trimming were established from the DNA sequence. The table records approximately 37,000 clones, roughly 74% of them present only once. Germline V gene lookup returns CDR1 SGHDN and CDR2 FVKESK. CDR3 size: 21 residues. The ends were cut back, 2 bases at V and 0 bases at J, with 25 bases in the middle. Details on this clone: What it recognizes is unknown.

The chain is built from TRBV14 and TRBJ2-2, with a possible D match to TRBD2 (6 bases). Sequences were obtained from PBMCs. This TCR came from a man aged 25 to 40 in good health and CMV-seronegative. The CDR3 region has the DNA TGTGCCAGCAGCCAATCGTCGTGGGAAAGGGACTTCCTAACGAACACCGGGGAGCTGTTTTTT. This encodes CASSQSSWERDFLTNTGELFF. The full variable domain, its missing parts supplied by reference TRBV14 and TRBJ2-2, is EAGVTQFPSHSVIEKGQTVTLRCDPISGHDNLYWYRRVMGKEIKFLLHFVKESKQDESGMPNNRFLAERTGGTYSTLKVQPAELEDSGVYFCASSQSSWERDFLTNTGELFFGEGSRLTVL.